Following are 10 T cell receptor beta chains from one sample sequenced in a study of blood T cell repertoires in COVID-19. Assay: immunoSEQ multiplex PCR; the TCRdb copy retains only in-frame clones and omits some. The repertoire holds roughly 180,000 clones, with approximately 86% as singletons. Sequenced input: PBMCs or T cells enriched from blood (not recorded which). Source of these receptors: a man in his fifties or sixties who had recovered from COVID-19.

The rearrangement uses TRBV28 and TRBJ1-5, with TRBD1 identical over 12 bases. CDR3 length: 17 residues. V lost 3 bases, J lost 7 bases, and 10 bases stayed unmatched. Germline loops: CDR1 MDHEN, CDR2 SYDVKM. DNA for the CDR3: TGTGCCAGCAGTTTTGGGACAGGGGGCGGAGGAGGACAGCCCCAGCATTTT. It is translated as CASSFGTGGGGGQPQHF.

V usage is TRBV29-1 and J usage is TRBJ2-7; 10 bases match TRBD1. Germline CDR1 SQVTM, CDR2 ANQGSEA. V shed 1 base and J 2 bases; nucleotides not matched to a gene: 8. The CDR3 has 16 residues. The CDR3: CSVEAPGTGEPYEQYF. The DNA for the CDR3 is TGCAGCGTTGAAGCTCCCGGGACAGGGGAACCCTACGAGCAGTACTTC.

The genes are TRBV3-1 (or the pseudogene TRBV3-2) and TRBJ1-2; a possible D gene is TRBD1 (6 bases). CDR1 is LGHDT, CDR2 YNNKEL, per germline (reference sequence). The CDR3 is 17 amino acids. V lost 5 bases and J lost 0, with 19 bases in between. CDR3 DNA sequence: TGTGCCAGCAGCTTTGGACAGATTCCTACTTCTAACTATGGCTACACCTTC. Translating it yields CASSFGQIPTSNYGYTF.

This clone was counted between two and nine times. The chain links TRBV7-2 to TRBJ2-3; 7 bases line up with TRBD2. This CDR3 spans 15 amino acids. The junction had 5 bases not matched to a gene; V was cut back by 3 bases and J by 2 bases. Germline CDR1 is SGHTA and CDR2 is FQGNSA. CDR3 sequence (DNA): TGTGCCAGCAGCTTTAGGGACTACAACACAGATACGCAGTATTTT. Translation gives CASSFRDYNTDTQYF.

The chain has TRBV5-6 and TRBJ1-6; TRBD1 is a possible D gene (5 bases). Germline values: CDR1 SGHDT, CDR2 YYEEEE. V was trimmed by 0 bases and J by 7 bases, leaving 11 bases between them. There are 15 residues in the CDR3. CDR3 in DNA: TGTGCCAGCAGCTTGGTGGCAGGGTCAAATTCACCCCTCCACTTT. Amino acids: CASSLVAGSNSPLHF.

The V and J genes are TRBV3-1 (or the pseudogene TRBV3-2) and TRBJ1-2; 7 bases are a match to TRBD1. This CDR3 region has 15 residues. The V segment lost 2 bases and the J segment 6 bases; nucleotides outside the gene matches: 9. Germline V CDR1 and CDR2: LGHDT, YNNKEL (reference sequence). CDR3: CASSQSAGGLHGYTF. The CDR3 region has the DNA TGTGCCAGCAGCCAATCGGCAGGGGGACTCCATGGCTACACCTTC.

This clone was recorded only once. The chain is built from TRBV27 and TRBJ2-3; 10 positions agree with TRBD2. The CDR3 consists of 17 residues. The V segment lost 2 bases and the J segment 4 bases; nucleotides outside the gene matches: 9. Germline values: CDR1 MNHEY, CDR2 SMNVEV (reference sequence). The CDR3 loop is CASSLIPERGGSDTQYF. CDR3 coding DNA: TGTGCCAGCAGTTTAATTCCGGAGCGGGGGGGGTCAGATACGCAGTATTTT.

This clone has more than one count but fewer than ten. The chain couples TRBV3-1 (or the pseudogene TRBV3-2) to TRBJ1-4; D gene uncertain. The germline gives CDR1 LGHDT, CDR2 YNNKEL (reference sequence). V was cut by 3 bases and J by 8 bases, with 10 bases left in between. This CDR3 comprises 13 residues. CDR3 sequence (DNA): TGTGCCAGCAGCCAGACCCGAGGCGAAAAACTGTTTTTT. Amino acids: CASSQTRGEKLFF.

V gene TRBV11-2 combines with J gene TRBJ2-7; perhaps TRBD2 as D (6 bases). CDR3 length: 15 residues. Germline assignment: CDR1 SGHAT and CDR2 FQNNGV. Trimming removed 6 bases at V and 0 bases at J, with 15 bases between. The CDR3 DNA follows: TGTGCCAGCAGTACCCGGGACGGGAGCTCCTACGAGCAGTACTTC. As protein: CASSTRDGSSYEQYF.

This chain's CDR3 is CASSSGTSSTDTQYF. DNA for the CDR3: TGTGCCAGCAGCTCCGGGACTTCTAGCACAGATACGCAGTATTTT. The chain links TRBV11-2 to TRBJ2-3; TRBD2 is a possible D gene (6 bases). CDR1 and CDR2 (germline): SGHAT, FQNNGV. The CDR3 has 15 residues. Trimming took 4 bases from V and 0 from J, leaving 11 bases between them.